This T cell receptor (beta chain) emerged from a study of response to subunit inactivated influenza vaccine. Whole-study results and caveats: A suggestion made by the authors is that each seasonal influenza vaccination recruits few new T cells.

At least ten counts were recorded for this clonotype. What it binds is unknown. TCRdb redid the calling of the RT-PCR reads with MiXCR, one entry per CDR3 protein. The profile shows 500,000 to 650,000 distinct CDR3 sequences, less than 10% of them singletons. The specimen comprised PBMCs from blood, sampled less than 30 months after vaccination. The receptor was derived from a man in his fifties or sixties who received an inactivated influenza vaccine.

CDR3: CASSSTGTGYYGYTF. CDR3 sequence (DNA): TGTGCCAGCAGCTCGACCGGGACAGGGTACTATGGCTACACCTTC. The genes are TRBV7-9 and TRBJ1-2, with 9 bases identical to TRBD1. CDR3 length equals 15 residues. The V gene end was trimmed by 4 bases and the J gene end by 3 bases; junction bases not matched to a gene: 6. The germline CDR1 and CDR2 sequences are SEHNR and FQNEAQ (reference sequence).